This entry describes one TCR beta chain. Here immunoSEQ multiplex PCR was the method, and the copy in TCRdb shows in-frame clones only, minus some. The sample lists fewer than 40,000 clones; around 86% were seen once. This specimen belongs to a study of somatic mutations in cytotoxic T cells in rheumatoid arthritis. About the research overall: Flow cytometry sorted some V beta antibody-stained T-cell populations to nearly 100% purity, V beta1+ cells among them being sequenced for TCRB.

Trimming removed 7 bases from V and 6 bases from J; junction bases left unmatched: 9. CDR1 LNHDA and CDR2 SQIVND come from the germline V gene (reference sequence). CDR3 length: 13 residues. The V gene is TRBV19, the J gene TRBJ2-7; 7 bases match TRBD2. The sequence came from an adult with rheumatoid arthritis. The sample was CD8+ T cells sorted from blood. CDR3: CASILADTFEQYF. The CDR3 bases are TGTGCCAGTATCCTAGCGGACACTTTCGAGCAGTACTTC. Full variable domain (rest looked up from reference TRBV19 and TRBJ2-7): DGGITQSPKYLFRKEGQNVTLSCEQNLNHDAMYWYRQDPGQGLRLIYYSQIVNDFQKGDIAEGYSVSREKKESFPLTVTSAQKNPTAFYLCASILADTFEQYFGPGTRLTVT.